The sequence of this T cell receptor beta chain was determined in a study of CXCR3 chemokines and chemotherapy response in bladder cancer. In TCRdb, the PCR reads were re-called with MiXCR into one record per CDR3 protein. The sample comprises a few thousand distinct CDR3 sequences, 7.4% of which are singletons, and roughly 34% rests with the top ten. This clonotype is deemed medium-sized. This sample was gathered from a patient whose treatment included neoadjuvant chemotherapy. The TCR comes from a human donor with bladder cancer that responded to neoadjuvant chemotherapy.

Here the CDR3 DNA reads TGTGCCAGCAGTTTATCGGGCAGCCTATGGGGTTACACCTTC. Translated, it gives CASSLSGSLWGYTF. V usage is TRBV27 and J usage is TRBJ1-2; D ambiguous. Trimming removed 0 bases at V and 11 bases at J, with 16 bases between. Germline CDR1 MNHEY, CDR2 SMNVEV (reference sequence). This CDR3 spans 14 amino acids.